This paragraph reports one TCR beta chain. This clonotype was observed a few times. It has no known antigen specificity. No clone much larger than this one lies a single base away; base qualities are absent. The library came from PCR. This sample was sequenced with a NextSeq 500. Preparation of bulk TCR libraries followed a previously described approach, with the TCR primers listed in Table S5. Purification of total RNA was performed with the Qiagen AllPrep DNA/RNA kit. Before analysis, reads from multiple sequencing runs of one library were combined. Per the original workflow: Reads were retained only if their TCR constant sequence matched exactly, and those retained reads were trimmed to 150 nt and grouped according to their 12-nt molecular barcodes. Reads in each barcode group were sub-clustered using a 15% Levenshtein threshold, and a quality-weighted consensus sequence was built for each RNA molecule. Non-functional sequences were discarded, and so were lower-count sequences lying one edit away from another sequence. Barcode sub-clusters with fewer than 20% of the maximum read count were removed, based on fitting two negative binomial distributions. TCRdb applied fastp at Q25 and MiXCR to the public reads, then kept only in-frame beta chains. Each entry merges the rows of one CDR3 protein and shows their most common DNA and genes. These V and J calls derive from TCRdb rather than the authors' analysis. The sample data list about 100,000 distinct CDR3 sequences, and roughly a third of these were observed just once. Jointly, the top ten make up approximately 3.8% of the sample.

The data stem from a study of molecular identifiers for immune sequencing clone quantification (dated by TCRdb to the late 2010s). For the study in its entirety: For a replicate experiment, RNA from roughly 18,000 or 92,000 naive CD8 T cells was divided into five aliquots, of which four were sequenced. The study was a methods study using CD8 T cells to benchmark molecular-identifier clustering-based TCR repertoire sequencing (MIDCIRS) and TCR RNA copy counting.

Naive CD8 T cell libraries were made from approximately 20,000 to 1,000,000 sorted cells using 10%, 30% or 50% of purified RNA. Naive CD8 T cells were FACS-sorted as CD8+CD4-CCR7+CD45RA+ on a BD FACSAria II into RLT Plus buffer. Detection sensitivity was tested by spiking Jurkat RNA equal to ten or so TCR copies' worth into samples containing roughly 17,000-1,100,000 naive CD8 T cells. CD8 T cells were enriched with RosetteSep CD8+ T Cell Enrichment Cocktail and Ficoll-Paque, followed by ACK red cell lysis. Overall results and qualifications from the work: Spiked-in Jurkat TCR RNA equivalent to a single cell was reported to be detectable even among fewer than 1.2 million naive CD8 T cells. The sizes of highly expanded clones could end up underestimated when identical TCR molecules share a barcode. In CMV-specific effector cells, clones with more than 20 RNA copies accounted for over 97% of molecules, whereas in naive cells such clones accounted for under 1%. When barcode sub-clustering was left out, chimeric consensus sequences inflated TCR diversity, with chimeras reaching as high as 47%. Modeling indicated roughly 3.3 TCR RNA copies recovered per cell, compared with around 9.8 by digital PCR, which implies a capture efficiency of approximately 31%. Spiked-in Jurkat TCR RNA (about 10 copies' worth), which is not part of the donor repertoire, was contained in the naive libraries.

The receptor comes from a human donor in good health. Some libraries in this study had Jurkat cell RNA spiked in. Sequencing was done on a sample of naive CD8+ T cells from blood, with Jurkat cell RNA spiked in. This sample's cell subset or site label indicates: FACS-sorted CD8+CD4-CCR7+CD45RA+ naive T cells.

The bases read TGTGCCAGCAGAGATGACTCTGGGGCCAACGTCCTGACTTTC. It translates to CASRDDSGANVLTF. This chain joins TRBV5-4 to TRBJ2-6; the D segment cannot be called with confidence. Between the V and J ends, shortened by 5 bases and 0 bases respectively, the junction contains 6 bases. Spanning cysteine to phenylalanine, the CDR3 consists of 14 amino acids. Just CDR3 DNA is preserved here, 42 bases in frame from base 1. The germline V gene (reference sequence) supplies CDR1 SGHNT and CDR2 YYREEE.